This TCR beta chain is drawn from a study of cytomegalovirus exposure and HLA in healthy donors (dated 2017 in TCRdb). For the study in its entirety: According to an earlier analysis of 587 of the donors, about 179 million T cells yielded 117 million unique TCR beta sequences and about 300 Gb of sequence data. An early release that covered roughly 600 HLA-typed donors contained around 300 gigabases of sequencing data and around 80 million unique TCR sequences. Among the roughly 400 genotyped donors, roughly 80% belonged to the genetic ancestry cluster associated with self-reported Caucasian donors. The study aimed to test whether cataloging public T cell receptors could reveal signatures of past pathogen exposure. The T cell repertoires of around 730 subjects were profiled by immunosequencing and related to cytomegalovirus serostatus. Along with the approximately 650-subject first cohort, a separate validation cohort of over 90 different subjects was used. High-throughput TCR immunosequencing, statistical association of individual TCRs with disease status, and machine learning were combined to predict cytomegalovirus infection status. A later analysis re-examined previously published TCR beta repertoires from 610 or so donors and added high-resolution HLA genotyping to investigate patterns of TCR occurrence. The later analysis used no new phenotypic data to find candidate immune exposures, relying instead on TCR beta sequences and their occurrence across donors. In an earlier analysis of 587 of the donors, high-throughput TCR beta sequencing was used to judge whether each TCR beta V gene segment behaved as functional or pseudogenic. Donor age, sex, ethnicity and CMV serostatus were compiled alongside the repertoire data. In a later genetic analysis, genome-wide SNP genotypes for about 55% of the roughly 700 donors were used, and that subset was treated as a discovery cohort. All discovery cohort repertoires had been generated on a single sequencing platform. Both class I and class II loci were covered by HLA typing, at four-digit resolution. Typing coverage varied by locus: roughly 620-640 donors for A, B, C, DRB1 and DQB1; roughly 520 for DQA1; approximately 570 for DPA1; roughly 470 for DPB1. Roughly 5 DR-DQ haplotypes were handled as single units for association and clustering, since linkage in the cohort was strong. Among 300 to 450 genotyped donors of the cohort, an average of 235,054 unique TCR beta nucleotide sequences were sequenced per donor, roughly 20% of them non-productive. Results and caveats for the whole study, not just this receptor: Presence/absence analyses assumed roughly uniform sequencing depth across donors, an assumption that may not hold. Only TCR beta chains were sequenced in this cohort, and the absence of alpha or paired-chain data limited detectable features. According to a later genetic analysis, donors in an Asian-associated ancestry cluster had fewer N-insertions in productive TCRs than the approximately 700-donor mean. The earlier analysis of almost 600 of the donors excluded about 16 rarely observed V segments, including chromosome 9 orphons, because counts were too low. In vitro tests confirmed that a few of the cytomegalovirus-associated TCR beta chains recognize cytomegalovirus antigens. Several of the top co-occurrence clusters appeared to be linked to parvovirus B19, influenza, CMV and Epstein-Barr virus, according to a later analysis. A later analysis associated about 18,000 TCR beta sequences with specific HLA alleles at a false discovery rate of 0.05. When HLA alleles, especially DR and DQ, strongly co-occurred, TCR associations were difficult to assign to individual alleles. An association between a missense DCLRE1C variant and V-gene and J-gene trimming of TCR beta chains was found in a later genetic analysis and replicated in an independent cohort. A further reported finding was that TCR beta sequences accurately predicted the HLA-A and HLA-B alleles for most subjects in the first cohort. In a later analysis, HLA-associated TCR beta chains showed more clonal expansion and lower generation probabilities than non-associated chains that were equally common. It was suggested by the authors that the approach could potentially be generalized to other disease states and immunological phenotypes. CMV serostatus was the only immune exposure information available for the cohort. In an earlier analysis of around 600 of the donors, most TCR beta V segments appeared in productive rearrangements about 90% or about 30% of the time, broadly matching IMGT annotations. The sequencing pipeline was judged likely to have produced a cluster of highly shared sequence variants as a technical artifact. The 87-base-pair reads could not distinguish some IMGT-functional V segments, including TRBV6-2 and TRBV6-3, so those segments were excluded. Most CMV-associated TCR beta chains appeared to be HLA-restricted in a later analysis, and the HLA associations seemed to be driven largely by CMV exposure. A total of fewer than 200 TCR beta chains were listed by the study as associated with cytomegalovirus. Correlated functional status among segregating V segments might be attributable to linkage disequilibrium, but an unknown experimental factor could not be ruled out. Because HLA typing was unavailable for some donors at each locus, only the typed subset was used in association tests. While some public TCRs were present in many individuals, most TCR sequences turned up only very rarely across donors. Cytomegalovirus status was reported to be diagnosed by the classifier with high specificity and sensitivity in both the original and validation cohorts. In a later analysis, the rate of TCR association differed among HLA loci, with DRB1 alleles having the most associated TCRs and HLA-C alleles having the fewest.

Comment on this clone: There is no known antigen for this receptor. Nothing much larger sits one base from this clone, and base qualities are not available.

The library was built by means of the immunoSEQ multiplex PCR assay. For the multiplex PCR, a mixture combining 60 forward primers for TCR Vbeta segments and 13 reverse primers for TCR Jbeta segments was used. The CDR3 region of rearranged TCR beta genes was amplified from genomic DNA with a multiplex PCR assay. The amplified TCR beta libraries were sequenced on the Illumina HiSeq System as 87-base-pair reads. The source study handled its data this way. Across the roughly 600 repertoires, a later analysis counted some 81 million unique TCR beta chains, some 11 million of which were shared by at least two donors. To remove PCR and sequencing errors, raw reads were error-corrected and collapsed into unique sequences using a nearest-neighbor algorithm that merged closely related sequences. V, D and J gene segments were assigned by aligning CDR3 sequences to IMGT reference sequences. For a sequence to be retained, a match of at least six nucleotides to both a V gene segment and a J gene segment was required. Rearrangements were called productive when the CDR3 lacked stop codons and stayed in frame with V and J; all others were non-productive. Following IMGT convention, CDR3 was defined as the stretch from the second conserved V-encoded cysteine to the conserved J-encoded phenylalanine. Sequences without an unambiguous match to a single V gene segment were excluded from the earlier analysis of about 640 of the donors. An earlier analysis of 587 of the donors called V segments functional above 56.7% productive rearrangements and segregating when the between-donor standard deviation exceeded 5%. A statistical classification framework was developed to diagnose cytomegalovirus status using the catalog of TCR beta chain sequences. A later analysis assigned V and J genes by comparing TCR nucleotide sequences with IMGT/GENE-DB human TR gene sequences. The TCRdist pipeline was used in a later analysis to assign CDR3 sequences and most-parsimonious VDJ recombination scenarios. In a later analysis, each TCR beta chain was defined by its CDR3 amino acid sequence together with its V-gene family, and reads without a unique V-gene family were excluded. As a way to deal with suspected cross-contamination and a sequencing artifact, a later analysis dropped hundreds of nucleotide sequences that were highly shared and had low generation probability. In a later analysis, a clonal expansion index was calculated for each public chain from normalized within-repertoire ranks of inferred template counts. In a later analysis, generation probabilities were computed using a VDJ recombination model fitted to out-of-frame rearrangements, and the results were checked against IGoR. Hypergeometric tests were used in a later analysis to score TCR-TCR, TCR-HLA and TCR-CMV co-occurrence, with a repertoire-size bias correction applied to the TCR pairs. A later analysis estimated false discovery rates by permuting HLA or CMV assignments 20 times. In a later analysis, co-occurring TCRs were grouped with DBSCAN, and TCRdist sequence similarity was added when clustering was performed within HLA-allele-positive subsets. Co-occurrence clustering excluded repertoires with fewer than 30,000 or more than 120,000 public chains, plus five with anomalous nucleotide sharing. Drawn from immuneACCESS, this table holds only the in-frame rearrangements with V and J called that TCRdb kept. Clones are partly lost; checked studies trace under half to an unresolved V gene and leave the rest unexplained. D and trimming come from the DNA, and the V and J calls and clone size come from that table. In all, the sample holds fewer than 150,000 clones, and roughly four fifths of those were seen once. About 16% of the sample is held by the ten biggest clonotypes.

V loses 4 bases at its end and J loses 1 base; junction bases beyond the gene matches: 4. The germline V gene encodes CDR1 LGHNA and CDR2 YSLEER. Including the terminal cysteine and phenylalanine, the CDR3 comprises 15 residues. CDR3 DNA only is kept here, 45 bases in frame from base 1. In total, roughly 710 healthy bone marrow donors made up the cohort. At the time of sampling, every cohort member was nominally healthy, though immune exposures that went unrecorded were likely present. The donor tested CMV seropositive and was one of the 289 seropositive cohort members. A peripheral blood sample was provided by each donor, and peripheral blood mononuclear cells were used for TCR beta sequencing. Genomic DNA extraction from the blood cell samples was performed with the Qiagen DNeasy Blood Extraction Kit.

The TCR originated in a man in his forties or fifties in good health and CMV-seropositive. The rearrangement joined TRBV4-3 to TRBJ2-3; 8 bases in between match TRBD2. Sequencing was done on a sample of PBMCs. The nucleotide sequence reads TGCGCCAGCAGCCGCAGCGGGGGTGGCACAGATACGCAGTATTTT. The resulting protein is CASSRSGGGTDTQYF.